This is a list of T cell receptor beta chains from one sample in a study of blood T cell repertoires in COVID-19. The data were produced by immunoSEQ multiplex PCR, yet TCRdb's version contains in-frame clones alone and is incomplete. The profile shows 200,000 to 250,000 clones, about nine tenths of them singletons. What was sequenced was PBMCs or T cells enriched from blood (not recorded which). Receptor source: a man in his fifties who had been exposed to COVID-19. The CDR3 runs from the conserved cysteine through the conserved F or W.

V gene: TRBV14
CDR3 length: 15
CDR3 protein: CASTPGQSPAYGYTF

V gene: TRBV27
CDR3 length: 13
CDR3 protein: CASSFLGQGSQYF

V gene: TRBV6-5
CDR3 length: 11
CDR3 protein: CAITTNTEAFF

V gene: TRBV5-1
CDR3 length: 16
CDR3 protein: CASSLEAQGRTDTQYF

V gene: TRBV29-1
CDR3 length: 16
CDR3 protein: CSVLAVIAGVHGELFF

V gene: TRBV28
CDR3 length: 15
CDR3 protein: CASSLGRAGGETQYF

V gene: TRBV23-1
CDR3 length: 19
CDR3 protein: CARRVPGERWARRQETQYF

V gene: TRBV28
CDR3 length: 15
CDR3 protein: CASRTGGLNTGELFF

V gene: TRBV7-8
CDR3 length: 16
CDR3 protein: CASSLDRWDRGDTQYF

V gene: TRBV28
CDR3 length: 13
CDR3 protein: CASSPQGTGELFF

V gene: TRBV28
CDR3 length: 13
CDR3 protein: CASMAGVGEKLFF

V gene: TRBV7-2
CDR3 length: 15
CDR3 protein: CASSRRDRDTGELFF

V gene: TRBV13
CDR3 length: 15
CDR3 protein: CASSFTGGSGNTIYF

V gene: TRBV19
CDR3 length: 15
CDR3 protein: CASNARRLYNSPLHF

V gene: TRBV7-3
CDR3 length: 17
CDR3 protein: CASSLRLAGASYNEQFF

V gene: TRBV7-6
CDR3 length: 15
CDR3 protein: CASSLTGAGTGELFF

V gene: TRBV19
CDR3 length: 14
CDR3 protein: CASSIRGGDQPQHF

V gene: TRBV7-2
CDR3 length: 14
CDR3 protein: CASSLLPGTDTQYF

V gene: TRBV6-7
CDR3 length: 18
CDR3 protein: CASSYGTPGPLLRGGYTF

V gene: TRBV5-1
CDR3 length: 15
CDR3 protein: CASSPRGQGREKLFF

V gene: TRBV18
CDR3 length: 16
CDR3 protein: CASSLGQGAIGTEAFF

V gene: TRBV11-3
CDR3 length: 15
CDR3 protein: CASSPLSGTGNTIYF

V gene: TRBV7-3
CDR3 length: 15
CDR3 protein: CASSSTGGPYNEQFF

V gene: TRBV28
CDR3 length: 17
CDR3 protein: CASSLQASLYSNQPQHF

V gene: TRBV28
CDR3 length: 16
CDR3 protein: CASSFDVGTGNQPQHF

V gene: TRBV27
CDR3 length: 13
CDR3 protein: CASSHTGGVDTFF

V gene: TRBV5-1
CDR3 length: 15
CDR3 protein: CASSLDGQGAYGYTF

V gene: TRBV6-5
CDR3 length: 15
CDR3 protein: CASSYTPLSSYEQYF

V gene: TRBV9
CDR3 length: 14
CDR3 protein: CASNRGGFSDTQYF

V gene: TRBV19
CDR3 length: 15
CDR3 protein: CASRRAGLGATEAFF

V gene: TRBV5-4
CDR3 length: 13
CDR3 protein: CASMKNMNTEAFF

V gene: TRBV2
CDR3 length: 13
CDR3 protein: CASTGESNQPQHF

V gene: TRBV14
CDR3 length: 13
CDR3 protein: CASSQGQVYGYTF

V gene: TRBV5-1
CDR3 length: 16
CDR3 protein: CASSSHPPSRRLEQYF

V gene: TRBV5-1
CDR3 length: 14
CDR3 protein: CASSSDRHTDTQYF

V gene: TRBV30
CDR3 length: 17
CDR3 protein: CAWSASGTSGNYNEQFF